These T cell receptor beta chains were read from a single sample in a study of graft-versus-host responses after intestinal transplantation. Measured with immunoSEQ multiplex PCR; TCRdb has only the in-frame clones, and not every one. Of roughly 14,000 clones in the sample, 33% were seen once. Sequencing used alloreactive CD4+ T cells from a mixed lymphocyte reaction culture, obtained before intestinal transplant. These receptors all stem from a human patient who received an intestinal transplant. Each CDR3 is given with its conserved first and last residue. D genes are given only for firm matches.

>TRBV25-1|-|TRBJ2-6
CASGNIGANVLTF
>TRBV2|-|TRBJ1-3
CASSELGRVGNTIYF
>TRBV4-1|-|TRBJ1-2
CASSQRWPVGPFGYTF
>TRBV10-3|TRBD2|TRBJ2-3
CAIRAGREVLDTQYF
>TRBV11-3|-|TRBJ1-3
CASSARSSGNTIYF
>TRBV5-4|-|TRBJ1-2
CASIACIPGKTYGYTF
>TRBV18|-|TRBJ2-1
CASSPLAPTYNEQFF
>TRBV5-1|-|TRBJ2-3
CASSSVAITDTQYF
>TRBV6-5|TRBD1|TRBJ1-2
CASSLSTGTGYTF
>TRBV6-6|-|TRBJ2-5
CASSYSWETQYF
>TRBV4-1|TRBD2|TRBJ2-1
CASSQEVSGGPHEQFF
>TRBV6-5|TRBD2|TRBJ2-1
CASSSGLAYNEQFF
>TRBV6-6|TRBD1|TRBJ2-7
CASRRQGALEQYF
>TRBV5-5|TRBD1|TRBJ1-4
CASSSLGGVHEKLFF
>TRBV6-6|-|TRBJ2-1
CASGARGFYNEQFF
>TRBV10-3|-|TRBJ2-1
CAISESRGGHNEQFF
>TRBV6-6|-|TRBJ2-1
CASRPGTRGDEQFF
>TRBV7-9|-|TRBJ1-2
CASSFSRDGYTF
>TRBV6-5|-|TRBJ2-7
CASSNGVGYEQYF
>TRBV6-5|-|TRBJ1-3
CASRLERTGGNTIYF
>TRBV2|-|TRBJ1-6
CASNLNSPLHF
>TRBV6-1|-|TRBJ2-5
CASSETGRQETQYF
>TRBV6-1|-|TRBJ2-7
CASREDYPGRYEQYF
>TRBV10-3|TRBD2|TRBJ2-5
CAISDSGRAGEQYF
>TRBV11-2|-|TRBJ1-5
CASSSRGVGQPQHF
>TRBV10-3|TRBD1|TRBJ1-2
CATQGANYGYTF
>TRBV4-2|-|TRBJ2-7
CASSQVGGEQYF
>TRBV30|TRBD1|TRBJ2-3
CAWTRTHFTGVTDTQYF
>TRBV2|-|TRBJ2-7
CASRIRTFRPRPYEQYF
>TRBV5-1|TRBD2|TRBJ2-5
CASSAGTSGPGGETQYF
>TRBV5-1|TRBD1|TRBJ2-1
CASSPIGQGAGNEQFF
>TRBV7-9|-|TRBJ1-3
CASSSPYLGNTIYF
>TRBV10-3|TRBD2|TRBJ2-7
CAISGLAGATRYEQYF
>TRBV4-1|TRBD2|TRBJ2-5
CASSQGSSGRVAQYF
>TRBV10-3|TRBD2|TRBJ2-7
CAISESRRLAGREQYF